This is a list of T cell receptor beta chains from one sample in a study of blood T cell repertoires in COVID-19. Generated by immunoSEQ multiplex PCR, the TCRdb table keeps only in-frame clones and is missing some. The data hold 77,000 or so clones, with 85% observed a single time. The sample consisted of peripheral blood. The receptors derive from a man of 80 years or more with acute or convalescent COVID-19. CDR3s include the opening cysteine and the closing phenylalanine or tryptophan. Each record gives: J gene, CDR3 length, D gene, V gene, clone size, CDR3 DNA, CDR3 protein. D genes are given only for firm matches. Clone size is given for some rows only: seen once, a few or many times, or a class if the clone is expanded.

j_gene: TRBJ2-7; len: 13; d_gene: .; v_gene: TRBV3-1/TRBV3-2; abundance: .; CDR3nt: TGTGCCAGCAGCTCCCGGGGGACGTGGGAGCAGTACTTC; CDR3aa: CASSSRGTWEQYF
j_gene: TRBJ2-2; len: 17; d_gene: TRBD2; v_gene: TRBV7-2; abundance: .; CDR3nt: TGTGCCAGCAGCTTAGCGCTCGCGGGGGGCCTCACCGGGGAGCTGTTTTTT; CDR3aa: CASSLALAGGLTGELFF
j_gene: TRBJ2-3; len: 15; d_gene: TRBD2; v_gene: TRBV5-1; abundance: .; CDR3nt: TGCGCCAGCAGCCCCGGCGCAACTAGCGGATATACGCAGTATTTT; CDR3aa: CASSPGATSGYTQYF
j_gene: TRBJ2-1; len: 15; d_gene: .; v_gene: TRBV7-8; abundance: .; CDR3nt: TGTGCCAGCAGCTTAGGACCCAACAGGGTCAATGAGCAGTTCTTC; CDR3aa: CASSLGPNRVNEQFF
j_gene: TRBJ2-5; len: 12; d_gene: .; v_gene: TRBV10-3; abundance: once; CDR3nt: TGTGCCATCGGAGGGGCAGAAGAGACCCAGTACTTC; CDR3aa: CAIGGAEETQYF
j_gene: TRBJ2-7; len: 16; d_gene: TRBD2; v_gene: TRBV5-1; abundance: .; CDR3nt: TGCGCCAGCAGCGGGGGGACTAGCGGGGTCTCCTACGAGCAGTACTTC; CDR3aa: CASSGGTSGVSYEQYF
j_gene: TRBJ2-2; len: 16; d_gene: TRBD1; v_gene: TRBV5-1; abundance: .; CDR3nt: TGCGCCAGCAGCTTCGACGACGACAGGGCCACCGGGGAGCTGTTTTTT; CDR3aa: CASSFDDDRATGELFF
j_gene: TRBJ2-3; len: 14; d_gene: .; v_gene: TRBV2; abundance: .; CDR3nt: TGTGCCAGCACCCCACGACAGAGCACAGATACGCAGTATTTT; CDR3aa: CASTPRQSTDTQYF
j_gene: TRBJ1-1; len: 12; d_gene: .; v_gene: TRBV6-2/TRBV6-3; abundance: .; CDR3nt: TGTGCCAGCAGTGGACGCCGACGGGGGGCTTTCTTT; CDR3aa: CASSGRRRGAFF
j_gene: TRBJ1-3; len: 15; d_gene: TRBD1; v_gene: TRBV12-5; abundance: .; CDR3nt: TGTGCTAGTGGTTTGGGACAGGGTGGAAGAAACACCATATATTTT; CDR3aa: CASGLGQGGRNTIYF
j_gene: TRBJ2-1; len: 15; d_gene: TRBD2; v_gene: TRBV5-1; abundance: .; CDR3nt: TGCGCCAGCAGCAACGGACTAGCGGGAGGCGATGAGCAGTTCTTC; CDR3aa: CASSNGLAGGDEQFF
j_gene: TRBJ2-7; len: 14; d_gene: TRBD2; v_gene: TRBV10-2; abundance: .; CDR3nt: TGCGCCAGCAGTGAAATAGCGGGATTGAACGAGCAGTACTTC; CDR3aa: CASSEIAGLNEQYF
j_gene: TRBJ1-5; len: 15; d_gene: .; v_gene: TRBV6-5; abundance: .; CDR3nt: TGTGCCAGCAGTTCTCATATCTATAGCAATCAGCCCCAGCATTTT; CDR3aa: CASSSHIYSNQPQHF